This record covers a single T cell receptor (beta chain). The data are from a study of CD8 T cells in Susac syndrome. The CDR3 spans 17 residues. V was pared by 2 bases and J by 0 bases, with 8 bases of the junction left unmatched. After extraction with the RNeasy kit, roughly 0.45 to 1 ug of the RNA was reverse transcribed using random hexamers. TCRdb re-called the immunoSEQ multiplex PCR reads with MiXCR, one entry per CDR3 protein. Of 400,000 or so distinct CDR3 sequences in the sample, around 83% are singletons; the top ten hold roughly 0.1%. TEMRA cells were FACS-enriched, unlike CD8+ and CD4+ T cells, which were negatively isolated.

The rearrangement links TRBV6-7 to TRBJ2-3, with TRBD2 identical over 7 bases. TRBV6-7 carries the ORF label, with uncertain function. The receptor's source is a human donor with multiple sclerosis. Material for sequencing was CD8+ T cells from PBMCs. CDR3 residues: CASSYTPGGPSTDTQYF. DNA of the CDR3: TGTGCCAGCAGTTACACTCCGGGGGGACCTAGCACAGATACGCAGTATTTT.